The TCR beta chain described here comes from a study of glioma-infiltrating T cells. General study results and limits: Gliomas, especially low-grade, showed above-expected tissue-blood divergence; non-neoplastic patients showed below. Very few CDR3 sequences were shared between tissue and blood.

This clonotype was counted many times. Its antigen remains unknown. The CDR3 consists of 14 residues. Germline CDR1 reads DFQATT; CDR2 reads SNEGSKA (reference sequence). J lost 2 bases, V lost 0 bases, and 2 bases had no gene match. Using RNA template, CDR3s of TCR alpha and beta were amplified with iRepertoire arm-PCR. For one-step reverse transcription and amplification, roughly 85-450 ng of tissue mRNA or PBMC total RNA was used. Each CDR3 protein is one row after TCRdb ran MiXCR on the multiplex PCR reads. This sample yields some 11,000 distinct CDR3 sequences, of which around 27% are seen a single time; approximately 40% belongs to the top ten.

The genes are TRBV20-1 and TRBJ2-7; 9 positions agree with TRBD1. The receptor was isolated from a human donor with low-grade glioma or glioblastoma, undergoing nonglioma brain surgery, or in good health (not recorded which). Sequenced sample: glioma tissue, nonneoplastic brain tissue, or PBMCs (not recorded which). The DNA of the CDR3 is TGCAGTGCTAGAGATCACAGGGGGCCCTACGAGCAGTACTTC. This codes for CSARDHRGPYEQYF.